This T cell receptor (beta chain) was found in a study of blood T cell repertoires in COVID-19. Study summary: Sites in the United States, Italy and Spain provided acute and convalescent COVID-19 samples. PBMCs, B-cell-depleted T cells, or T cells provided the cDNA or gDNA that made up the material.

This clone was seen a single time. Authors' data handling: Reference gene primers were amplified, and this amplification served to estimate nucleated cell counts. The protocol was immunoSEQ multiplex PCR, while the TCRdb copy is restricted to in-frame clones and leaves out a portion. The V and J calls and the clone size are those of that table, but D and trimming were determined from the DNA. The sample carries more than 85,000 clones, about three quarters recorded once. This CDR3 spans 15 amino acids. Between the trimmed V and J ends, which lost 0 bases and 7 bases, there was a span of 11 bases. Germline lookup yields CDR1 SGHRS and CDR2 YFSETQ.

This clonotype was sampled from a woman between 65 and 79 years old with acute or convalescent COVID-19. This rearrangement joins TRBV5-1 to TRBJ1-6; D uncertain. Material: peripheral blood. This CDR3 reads CASSLEGGSNSPLHF. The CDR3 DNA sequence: TGCGCCAGCAGCTTGGAGGGAGGGTCCAATTCACCCCTCCACTTT.